These T cell receptor beta chains were read from a single sample in a study of blood T cell dynamics during melanoma immunotherapy. Clones were sequenced by immunoSEQ multiplex PCR, and TCRdb holds only the in-frame ones, with some missing. The profile covers under 20,000 clones, with 70% to 90% appearing a single time and roughly 7.1% taken by the ten largest. The material was blood, obtained from a patient treated with checkpoint blockade. The receptors shown here come from a human donor with melanoma. The CDR3 runs from the conserved cysteine through the conserved F or W. Each record gives: J gene, D gene, clone size, V gene, CDR3 protein, CDR3 DNA. D genes are given only for firm matches. Only part of the rows carry a size: once, few, many, or a class if the clone is expanded.

TRBJ2-3	TRBD2	-	TRBV5-6	CASSLRGLYTDTQYF	TGTGCCAGCAGCTTGCGGGGACTATACACAGATACGCAGTATTTT
TRBJ2-1	-	medium-sized	TRBV19	CASSIVSGPYNEQFF	TGTGCCAGTAGTATAGTGTCGGGACCTTACAATGAGCAGTTCTTC
TRBJ1-2	-	-	TRBV5-8	CASSLDGRPPIGYTF	TGTGCCAGCAGCTTGGATGGAAGACCTCCGATCGGCTACACCTTC
TRBJ2-7	-	-	TRBV2	CASRSGNYEQYF	TGTGCCAGTAGATCCGGGAATTACGAGCAGTACTTC
TRBJ2-7	TRBD2	-	TRBV27	CASSLGRGGGLEQYF	TGTGCCAGCAGTTTAGGACGCGGGGGGGGACTCGAGCAGTACTTC
TRBJ2-5	TRBD2	-	TRBV25-1	CASSEYPGLAQQETQYF	TGTGCCAGCAGTGAGTACCCGGGACTAGCGCAACAAGAGACCCAGTACTTC
TRBJ2-2	-	-	TRBV9	CASSPPGGTGAGELFF	TGTGCCAGCAGCCCGCCCGGGGGGACAGGAGCAGGGGAGCTGTTTTTT
TRBJ1-1	TRBD1	-	TRBV19	CASSMDRVRTEAFF	TGTGCCAGTAGTATGGACAGGGTGAGGACTGAAGCTTTCTTT
TRBJ2-2	-	-	TRBV5-6	CASSPIFGTGELFF	TGTGCCAGCAGCCCCATCTTTGGGACCGGGGAGCTGTTTTTT
TRBJ2-1	-	-	TRBV14	CASSQDLYSSYNEQFF	TGTGCCAGCAGCCAAGATCTTTACTCTTCCTACAATGAGCAGTTCTTC
TRBJ1-2	-	once	TRBV6-4	CASSPNSGMRGYTF	TGTGCCAGCAGTCCCAACTCAGGGATGCGGGGCTACACCTTC
TRBJ2-2	-	-	TRBV7-2	CASSLEVGELFF	TGTGCCAGCAGCTTAGAGGTCGGGGAGCTGTTTTTT
TRBJ2-3	-	-	TRBV6-6	CASSYRSAGGTQYF	TGTGCCAGCAGTTACCGGTCCGCCGGGGGTACGCAGTATTTT
TRBJ2-7	TRBD2	once	TRBV27	CASSGTSGNYEQYF	TGTGCCAGCAGTGGGACTAGCGGGAACTACGAGCAGTACTTC
TRBJ2-3	-	-	TRBV5-6	CASSLQGADTQYF	TGTGCCAGCAGCCTGCAGGGAGCAGATACGCAGTATTTT
TRBJ2-1	TRBD2	-	TRBV27	CASRSGTSYYNEQFF	TGTGCCAGCAGGTCCGGGACTAGCTATTACAATGAGCAGTTCTTC
TRBJ2-7	TRBD2	-	TRBV29-1	CSVLIGGSSYEQYF	TGCAGCGTCCTGATTGGCGGGAGCTCCTACGAGCAGTACTTC
TRBJ2-7	-	-	TRBV14	CASSPLGGYEQYF	TGTGCCAGCAGCCCCCTAGGGGGGTACGAGCAGTACTTC
TRBJ2-1	TRBD1	-	TRBV30	CAWSRDRGYNEQFF	TGTGCCTGGAGTAGGGACAGGGGATACAATGAGCAGTTCTTC
TRBJ2-1	-	-	TRBV5-1	CASSLGADFNEQFF	TGCGCCAGCAGCTTGGGAGCGGACTTCAATGAGCAGTTCTTC
TRBJ2-1	TRBD2	-	TRBV19	CASSIGSGRPYEQFF	TGTGCCAGTAGTATAGGTAGCGGGAGGCCCTATGAGCAGTTCTTC
TRBJ2-5	-	-	TRBV19	CASSIGSLGALQETQYF	TGTGCCAGTAGTATAGGTTCTCTGGGCGCCCTCCAAGAGACCCAGTACTTC
TRBJ2-3	-	-	TRBV19	CASSGIEGSTDTQYF	TGTGCCAGTAGCGGGATAGAGGGCTCCACAGATACGCAGTATTTT
TRBJ2-3	-	-	TRBV19	CASSDRRTHTDTQYF	TGTGCCAGTAGCGACCGAAGAACCCATACAGATACGCAGTATTTT
TRBJ1-1	-	-	TRBV9	CASSVGGGTTEAFF	TGTGCCAGCAGCGTAGGGGGGGGAACCACTGAAGCTTTCTTT
TRBJ1-1	TRBD1	-	TRBV4-3	CASSQQDRATEAFF	TGCGCCAGCAGCCAACAGGACAGGGCTACTGAAGCTTTCTTT
TRBJ2-7	-	-	TRBV7-9	CASSSPSGTPSYEQYF	TGTGCCAGCAGCAGCCCCTCCGGGACACCTTCCTACGAGCAGTACTTC
TRBJ2-2	TRBD2	-	TRBV7-2	CASSAGLAGWTGELFF	TGTGCCAGCAGCGCTGGGCTAGCGGGCTGGACCGGGGAGCTGTTTTTT
TRBJ2-2	TRBD2	-	TRBV6-5	CASSPGLAARGELFF	TGTGCCAGCAGCCCCGGACTAGCGGCTAGGGGGGAGCTGTTTTTT
TRBJ2-1	TRBD1	-	TRBV7-9	CASSTGTVPLYNEQFF	TGTGCCAGCAGCACGGGGACAGTTCCACTCTACAATGAGCAGTTCTTC
TRBJ2-1	TRBD2	-	TRBV6-4	CASMIRLAHRPYNEQFF	TGTGCCAGCATGATAAGACTAGCTCACCGCCCCTACAATGAGCAGTTCTTC
TRBJ2-7	-	-	TRBV7-2	CASSLDWASLSYEQYF	TGTGCCAGCAGCTTAGACTGGGCGTCACTCTCCTACGAGCAGTACTTC
TRBJ2-5	TRBD1	-	TRBV2	CASSVTGVLQETQYF	TGTGCCAGCAGCGTGACAGGGGTACTTCAAGAGACCCAGTACTTC
TRBJ2-7	TRBD2	-	TRBV7-2	CASSQLAGGSYEQYF	TGTGCCAGCAGCCAACTAGCGGGAGGCTCCTACGAGCAGTACTTC
TRBJ2-1	TRBD2	-	TRBV19	CASSLAGDHYNEQFF	TGTGCCAGTAGTCTAGCGGGAGATCACTACAATGAGCAGTTCTTC
TRBJ1-4	-	-	TRBV4-1	CASSQPGATNEKLFF	TGCGCCAGCAGCCAACCGGGGGCAACTAATGAAAAACTGTTTTTT
TRBJ2-1	-	-	TRBV5-1	CASSFGQGIGVNEQFF	TGCGCCAGCAGCTTTGGTCAGGGAATTGGAGTGAATGAGCAGTTCTTC
TRBJ1-4	TRBD1	-	TRBV11-2	CASSLVSGGNEKLFF	TGTGCCAGCAGCTTAGTATCAGGGGGTAATGAAAAACTGTTTTTT
TRBJ1-5	-	-	TRBV28	CASSWGWGNQPQHF	TGTGCCAGCAGTTGGGGTTGGGGCAATCAGCCCCAGCATTTT
TRBJ1-5	-	-	TRBV7-2	CASSLAGTNNQPQHF	TGTGCCAGCAGCTTAGCGGGGACAAATAATCAGCCCCAGCATTTT
TRBJ1-5	-	-	TRBV19	CASSPSDGQPQHF	TGTGCCAGTAGTCCGAGCGACGGTCAGCCCCAGCATTTT
TRBJ2-5	-	-	TRBV28	CASSSTPGRGAETQYF	TGTGCCAGCAGTTCTACCCCGGGACGAGGAGCAGAGACCCAGTACTTC
TRBJ2-3	-	-	TRBV7-6	CASSRVGPDTQYF	TGTGCCAGCAGCCGCGTGGGTCCCGATACGCAGTATTTT
TRBJ1-6	-	-	TRBV27	CASSFLRGGNSPLHF	TGTGCCAGCAGTTTTCTCAGGGGAGGCAATTCACCCCTCCACTTT
TRBJ1-1	-	-	TRBV28	CASSLFRVRGAEAFF	TGTGCCAGCAGTTTATTCCGGGTGAGAGGGGCTGAAGCTTTCTTT